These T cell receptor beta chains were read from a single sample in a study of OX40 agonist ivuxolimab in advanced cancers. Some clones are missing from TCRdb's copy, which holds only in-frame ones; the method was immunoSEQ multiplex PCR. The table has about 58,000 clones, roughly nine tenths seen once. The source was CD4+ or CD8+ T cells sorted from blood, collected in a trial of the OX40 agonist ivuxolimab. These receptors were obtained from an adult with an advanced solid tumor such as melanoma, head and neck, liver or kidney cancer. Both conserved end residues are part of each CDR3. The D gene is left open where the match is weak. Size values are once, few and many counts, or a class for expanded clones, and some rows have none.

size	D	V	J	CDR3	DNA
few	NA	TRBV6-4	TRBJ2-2	CASSDNTGELFF	TGTGCCAGCAGTGACAACACCGGGGAGCTGTTTTTT
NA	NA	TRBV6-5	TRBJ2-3	CATSPPGRRTDTQYF	TGTGCCACTAGTCCCCCGGGGCGACGCACAGATACGCAGTATTTT
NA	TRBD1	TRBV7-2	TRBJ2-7	CASSFTPGQGYEQYF	TGTGCCAGCAGCTTCACCCCGGGACAGGGATACGAGCAGTACTTC
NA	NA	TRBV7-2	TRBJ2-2	CASSLQTETGELFF	TGTGCCAGCAGCCTTCAGACGGAGACCGGGGAGCTGTTTTTT
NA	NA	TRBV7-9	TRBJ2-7	CASSWLSDYEQYF	TGTGCCAGCAGCTGGCTGTCGGACTACGAGCAGTACTTC
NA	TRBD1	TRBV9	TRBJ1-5	CASSRGQGNQPQHF	TGTGCCAGCAGCCGCGGACAGGGGAATCAGCCCCAGCATTTT
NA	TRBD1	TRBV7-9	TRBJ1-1	CASSQTGDGAEAFF	TGTGCCAGCAGCCAGACAGGGGATGGAGCTGAAGCTTTCTTT
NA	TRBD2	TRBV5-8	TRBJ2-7	CASSILAGGYYEQYF	TGTGCCAGCAGCATACTAGCGGGAGGGTACTACGAGCAGTACTTC
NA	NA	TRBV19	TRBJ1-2	CASSISSSNYGYTF	TGTGCCAGTAGTATAAGCAGTTCTAACTATGGCTACACCTTC
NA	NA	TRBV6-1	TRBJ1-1	CASNQDGMNTEAFF	TGTGCCAGCAATCAAGACGGGATGAACACTGAAGCTTTCTTT
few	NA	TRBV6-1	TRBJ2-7	CASSDTGTAGYEQYF	TGTGCCAGCAGCGATACCGGGACCGCCGGGTACGAGCAGTACTTC
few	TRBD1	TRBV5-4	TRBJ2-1	CASSTDRRNEQFF	TGTGCCAGCAGCACGGACAGGCGGAATGAGCAGTTCTTC
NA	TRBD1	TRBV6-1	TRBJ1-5	CASSGQGEVQPQHF	TGTGCCAGCAGTGGACAGGGGGAAGTCCAGCCCCAGCATTTT
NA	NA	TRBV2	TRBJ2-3	CASTLVANTDTQYF	TGTGCCAGCACTCTGGTAGCGAACACAGATACGCAGTATTTT
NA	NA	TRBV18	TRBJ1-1	CASSPRGSRDTEAFF	TGTGCCAGCTCACCAAGAGGGAGTCGGGACACTGAAGCTTTCTTT
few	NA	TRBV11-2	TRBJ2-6	CASSPGLYMGANVLTF	TGTGCCAGCAGCCCTGGATTGTATATGGGGGCCAACGTCCTGACTTTC
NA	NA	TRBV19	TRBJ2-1	CASRKASLNNEQFF	TGTGCCAGTAGGAAGGCTTCATTGAACAATGAGCAGTTCTTC
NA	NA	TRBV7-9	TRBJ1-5	CASSPGGGNNQPQHF	TGTGCCAGCAGCCCTGGGGGGGGAAACAATCAGCCCCAGCATTTT
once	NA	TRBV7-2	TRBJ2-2	CASSPYRGFGSTGELFF	TGTGCCAGCAGCCCATACCGGGGGTTCGGGAGCACCGGGGAGCTGTTTTTT
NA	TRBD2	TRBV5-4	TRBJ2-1	CASSPDLAGGYNEQFF	TGTGCCAGCAGTCCAGACCTAGCGGGGGGGTACAATGAGCAGTTCTTC
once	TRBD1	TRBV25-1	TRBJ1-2	CASSDFKTGYLGGYTF	TGTGCCAGCAGTGATTTTAAGACAGGGTATTTGGGTGGCTACACCTTC
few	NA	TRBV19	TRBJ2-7	CASSKGRGFYEQYF	TGTGCCAGTAGTAAAGGTAGGGGTTTTTACGAGCAGTACTTC
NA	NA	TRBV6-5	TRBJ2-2	CASSSPRLELFF	TGTGCCAGCAGTTCCCCGAGGCTGGAGCTGTTTTTT
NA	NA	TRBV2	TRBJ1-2	CASSDRQGRLSKYGYTF	TGTGCCAGCAGTGATAGGCAGGGGAGGTTGAGCAAGTATGGCTACACCTTC
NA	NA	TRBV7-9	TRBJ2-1	CASSFEGGHEQFF	TGTGCCAGCAGCTTTGAGGGGGGCCATGAGCAGTTCTTC
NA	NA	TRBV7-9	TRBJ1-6	CASTIEGVGNSPLHF	TGTGCCAGCACGATAGAAGGGGTAGGAAATTCACCCCTCCACTTT
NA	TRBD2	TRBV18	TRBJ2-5	CASSLAGDQETQYF	TGTGCCAGCTCACTAGCGGGGGACCAAGAGACCCAGTACTTC
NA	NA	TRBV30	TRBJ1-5	CAWSEWKGGEPQHF	TGTGCCTGGAGTGAGTGGAAGGGGGGAGAGCCCCAGCATTTT
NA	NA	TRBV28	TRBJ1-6	CASTTIWGSGVNSPLHF	TGTGCCAGCACTACAATTTGGGGCTCGGGGGTAAATTCACCCCTCCACTTT
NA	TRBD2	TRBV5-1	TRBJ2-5	CASTPGTTQGTQYF	TGCGCCAGCACTCCAGGGACTACCCAGGGGACCCAGTACTTC
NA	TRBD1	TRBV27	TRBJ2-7	CASRRDRGASYEQYF	TGTGCCAGCAGGCGGGACAGGGGGGCTTCCTACGAGCAGTACTTC
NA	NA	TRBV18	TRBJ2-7	CASSPSKDEQYF	TGTGCCAGCTCACCATCTAAAGATGAGCAGTACTTC
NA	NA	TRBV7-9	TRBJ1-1	CASSLRGVQGAFF	TGTGCCAGCAGCTTACGGGGGGTACAAGGCGCTTTCTTT
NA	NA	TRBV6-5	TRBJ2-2	CASSRRAGELFF	TGTGCCAGCAGTAGGCGGGCCGGGGAGCTGTTTTTT
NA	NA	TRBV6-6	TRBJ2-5	CASSYAQWETQYF	TGTGCCAGCAGTTACGCCCAGTGGGAGACCCAGTACTTC
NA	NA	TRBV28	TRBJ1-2	CASLRGDYGYTF	TGTGCCAGTTTACGGGGGGACTATGGCTACACCTTC
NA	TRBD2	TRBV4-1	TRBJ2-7	CASSQEGLAGGYEQYF	TGCGCCAGCAGCCAAGAGGGCCTAGCGGGAGGGTACGAGCAGTACTTC
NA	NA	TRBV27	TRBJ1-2	CASRETGTAFGGYTF	TGTGCCAGCAGAGAAACCGGGACCGCCTTTGGGGGCTACACCTTC
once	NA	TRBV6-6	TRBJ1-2	CASSYSPPVGYTF	TGTGCCAGCAGTTACTCCCCCCCCGTTGGCTACACCTTC
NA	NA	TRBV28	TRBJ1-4	CASSSPGHANEKLFF	TGTGCCAGCAGTTCCCCGGGACACGCAAATGAAAAACTGTTTTTT
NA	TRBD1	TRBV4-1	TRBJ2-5	CASSHVDRVKETQYF	TGCGCCAGCAGCCACGTCGACAGGGTTAAAGAGACCCAGTACTTC
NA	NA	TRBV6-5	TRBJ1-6	CASSYFGGNNSPLHF	TGTGCCAGCAGTTACTTTGGGGGCAATAATTCACCCCTCCACTTT
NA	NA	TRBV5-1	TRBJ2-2	CASSLAAGTGTGELFF	TGCGCCAGCAGCTTGGCCGCTGGAACCGGGACAGGGGAGCTGTTTTTT
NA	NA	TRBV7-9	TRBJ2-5	CASSLGSEILYF	TGTGCCAGCAGCTTAGGATCAGAGATATTGTACTTC
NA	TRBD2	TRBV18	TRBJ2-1	CASSPPVGRAGDSYNEQFF	TGTGCCAGCTCACCACCGGTCGGTAGAGCGGGGGACTCCTACAATGAGCAGTTCTTC
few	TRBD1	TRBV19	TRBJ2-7	CASSRDRTYEQYF	TGTGCCAGTAGCCGGGACAGAACCTACGAGCAGTACTTC
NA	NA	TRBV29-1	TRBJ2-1	CSVVGRNDYNEQFF	TGCAGCGTTGTAGGGCGGAACGACTACAATGAGCAGTTCTTC
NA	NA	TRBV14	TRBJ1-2	CASSRETGLNYGYTF	TGTGCCAGCAGCCGCGAAACCGGACTCAACTATGGCTACACCTTC
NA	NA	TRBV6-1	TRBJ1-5	CASSSGPPGGQPQHF	TGTGCCAGCAGTTCAGGCCCCCCCGGAGGACAGCCCCAGCATTTT